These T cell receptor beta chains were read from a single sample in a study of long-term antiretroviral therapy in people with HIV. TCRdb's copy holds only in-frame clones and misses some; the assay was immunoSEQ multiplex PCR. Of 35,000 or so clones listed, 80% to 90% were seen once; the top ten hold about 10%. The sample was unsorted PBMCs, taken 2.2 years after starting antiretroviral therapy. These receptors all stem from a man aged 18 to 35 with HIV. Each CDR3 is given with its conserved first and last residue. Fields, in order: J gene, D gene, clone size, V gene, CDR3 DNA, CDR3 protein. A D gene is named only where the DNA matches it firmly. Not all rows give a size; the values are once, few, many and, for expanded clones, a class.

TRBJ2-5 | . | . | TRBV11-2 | TGTGCCAGCAGCTTAGCATACCAAGAGACCCAGTACTTC | CASSLAYQETQYF
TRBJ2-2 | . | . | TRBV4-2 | TGTGCCAGCAGCCACGGTCCGGCGGGCACCGGGGAGCTGTTTTTT | CASSHGPAGTGELFF
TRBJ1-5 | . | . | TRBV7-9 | TGTGCCAGCAGCCTGGCGTCTCAGCCCCAGCATTTT | CASSLASQPQHF
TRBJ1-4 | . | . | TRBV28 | TGTGCCAGCAGCTATGCACGGGTCGAGGGAAAACTGTTTTTT | CASSYARVEGKLFF
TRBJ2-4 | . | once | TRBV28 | TGTGCCAGCAGTCCATTTCGAGGGGACATTCAGTACTTC | CASSPFRGDIQYF
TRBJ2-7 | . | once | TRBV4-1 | TGCGCCAGCAGCCAGTCTACTGGACTGGCGGGGTTCTACGAGCAGTACTTC | CASSQSTGLAGFYEQYF
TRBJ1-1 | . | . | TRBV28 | TGTGCCACCAGACCTTCGATAGAAGCTTTCTTT | CATRPSIEAFF
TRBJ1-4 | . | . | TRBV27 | TGTGCCAGCAGAACCCTAGACAGTTTTAATGAAAAACTGTTTTTT | CASRTLDSFNEKLFF
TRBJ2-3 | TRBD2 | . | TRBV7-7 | TGTGCTAGCAGCTTAGCGGGGGGGCCGGCCGATACGCAGTATTTT | CASSLAGGPADTQYF
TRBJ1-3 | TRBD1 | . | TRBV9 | TGTGCCAGCAGCGTAGAGCCTCCGGACAGGGGGTCCGGAAACACCATATATTTT | CASSVEPPDRGSGNTIYF
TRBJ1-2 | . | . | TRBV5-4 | TGTGCCAGCAGCTTGGCCACGGGCGGGTACTATGGCTACACCTTC | CASSLATGGYYGYTF
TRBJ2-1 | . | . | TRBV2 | TGTGCCAGTCAAGTGTTGGCGTCGGAGACTCATGAGCAGTTCTTC | CASQVLASETHEQFF
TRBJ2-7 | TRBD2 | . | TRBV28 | TGTGCCAGCAGTTTACCTAGCGGGAGTCCCTACGAGCAGTACTTC | CASSLPSGSPYEQYF
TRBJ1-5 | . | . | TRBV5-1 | TGCGCCAGCAGCTTGGCGGGGGGTCATAGCAATCAGCCCCAGCATTTT | CASSLAGGHSNQPQHF
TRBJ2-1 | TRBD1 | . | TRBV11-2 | TGTGCCAGCAGCTTAGGACAGGGCGGGCAGTTCTTC | CASSLGQGGQFF
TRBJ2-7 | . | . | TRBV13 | TGTGCCAGCAGCCCCCGGGGGGCCGCCTACGAGCAGTACTTC | CASSPRGAAYEQYF
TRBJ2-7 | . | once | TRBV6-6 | TGTGCCAGCAGCCCAGACTACGAGCAGTACTTC | CASSPDYEQYF
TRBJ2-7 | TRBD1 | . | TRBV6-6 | TGTGCCAGCAGCTTCGGGACAGCGCACTCCTACGAGCAGTACTTC | CASSFGTAHSYEQYF
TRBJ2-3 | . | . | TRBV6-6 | TGTGCCAGCAGTTATGCAGGGATAGGTACAGATACGCAGTATTTT | CASSYAGIGTDTQYF
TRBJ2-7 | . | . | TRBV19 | TGTGCCAGTTCGCTAGGGTCGTTCTACGAGCAGTACTTC | CASSLGSFYEQYF
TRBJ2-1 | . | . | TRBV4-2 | TGTGCCAGCAGCCAAGATCTAGCGAGGGGCTCCTACAATGAGCAGTTCTTC | CASSQDLARGSYNEQFF
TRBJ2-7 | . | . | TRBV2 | TGTGCCAGCGTAATCCGGGACCGCCACTACGAGCAGTACTTC | CASVIRDRHYEQYF
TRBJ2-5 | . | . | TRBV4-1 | TGCGCCAGCAGCCAAGAGTCCCTCGATCGGGAGACCCAGTACTTC | CASSQESLDRETQYF
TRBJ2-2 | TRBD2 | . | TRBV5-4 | TGTGCCAGCAGCCCGATTGAAGCGGGGGGCCACACCGGGGAGCTGTTTTTT | CASSPIEAGGHTGELFF
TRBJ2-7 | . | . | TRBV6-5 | TGTGCCAGCAGTTACGTTGGTTACGAGCAGTACTTC | CASSYVGYEQYF
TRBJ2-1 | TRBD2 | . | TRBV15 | TGTGCCACCAGCAGAGATAAAGGAAGACTAGCGGGATCCTACAATGAGCAGTTCTTC | CATSRDKGRLAGSYNEQFF
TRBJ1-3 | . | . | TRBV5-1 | TGCGCCAGCAGCCAATTAGGTGTAAGCTCTGGAAACACCATATATTTT | CASSQLGVSSGNTIYF
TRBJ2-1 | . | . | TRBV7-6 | TGTGCCAGCAGCTTCAACCCGGGACTCCCATACAATGAGCAGTTCTTC | CASSFNPGLPYNEQFF
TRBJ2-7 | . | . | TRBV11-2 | TGTGCCAGCAGCTTAGAGCCGGGACAGCAGTACTTC | CASSLEPGQQYF
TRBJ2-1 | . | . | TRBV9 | TGTGCCAGCAGCGCCTGGCCCACCCTCCGAGGTGAGCAGTTCTTC | CASSAWPTLRGEQFF
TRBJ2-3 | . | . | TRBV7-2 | TGTGCCAGCAGCCCGCGGTCCGGGCCCGGCCCAGATACGCAGTATTTT | CASSPRSGPGPDTQYF
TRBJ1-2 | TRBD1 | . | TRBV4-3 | TGCGCCAGCAGCCAAGTTTCTGGGGACAGGGCGACCTATGGCTACACCTTC | CASSQVSGDRATYGYTF
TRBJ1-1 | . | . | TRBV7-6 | TGTGCCAGCAGCTTAGAGGCGGGCACTGAAGCTTTCTTT | CASSLEAGTEAFF
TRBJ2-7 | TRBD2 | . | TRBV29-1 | TGCAGCGTGGCGGGGGGGCTCAACCTAGCCTACGAGCAGTACTTC | CSVAGGLNLAYEQYF
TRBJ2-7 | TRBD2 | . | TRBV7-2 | TGTGCCAGCAGCTGGCGGGGGGCAAGCTACGAGCAGTACTTC | CASSWRGASYEQYF
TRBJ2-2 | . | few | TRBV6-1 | TGTGCCAGCAGCACCGGGACGGACACCGGGGAGCTGTTTTTT | CASSTGTDTGELFF
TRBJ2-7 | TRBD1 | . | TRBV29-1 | TGCAGCGTGGTCCCGGGACAGGGACCCTACGAGCAGTACTTC | CSVVPGQGPYEQYF
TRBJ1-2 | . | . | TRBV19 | TGTGCCAGTAGCCTATCAGGGGACACCACTTTCTCCTATGGCTACACCTTC | CASSLSGDTTFSYGYTF
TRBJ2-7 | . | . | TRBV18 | TGTGCCAGCTCACCTCGTTCGGACTACGAGCAGTACTTC | CASSPRSDYEQYF
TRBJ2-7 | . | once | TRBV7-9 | TGTGCCAGCAGCTCCGGGGGCAACTACGAGCAGTACTTC | CASSSGGNYEQYF